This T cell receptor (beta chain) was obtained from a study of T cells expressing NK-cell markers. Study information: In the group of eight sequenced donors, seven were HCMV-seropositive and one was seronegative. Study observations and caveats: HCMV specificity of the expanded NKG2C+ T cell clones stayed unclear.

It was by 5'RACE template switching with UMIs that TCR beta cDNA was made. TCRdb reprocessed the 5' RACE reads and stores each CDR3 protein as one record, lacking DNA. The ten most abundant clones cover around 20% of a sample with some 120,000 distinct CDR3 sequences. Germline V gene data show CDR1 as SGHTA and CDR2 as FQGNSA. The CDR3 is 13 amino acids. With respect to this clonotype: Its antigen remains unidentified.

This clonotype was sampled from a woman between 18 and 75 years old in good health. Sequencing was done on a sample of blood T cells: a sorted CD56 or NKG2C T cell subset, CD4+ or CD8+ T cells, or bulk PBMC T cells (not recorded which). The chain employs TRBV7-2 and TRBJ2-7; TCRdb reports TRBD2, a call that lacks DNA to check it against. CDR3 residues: CASSFGPTYEQYF.